In this sample, the clone carrying this T cell receptor beta chain turned up a few times. Its antigen is unknown. The CDR3 loop spans 14 amino acids. The V gene's germline CDR1 is LGHDT and CDR2 YNNKEL (reference sequence). V was cut by 4 bases and J by 1 base, with 10 bases left in between. This record belongs to a study of T cell repertoires in cytomegalovirus infection. Study-wide context: Peptides in the study included HLA-C-restricted and HLA-B-restricted CMV epitopes. Both a matching HLA type and CMV infection were indicated by public TCR beta signatures.

TCRdb redid the calling of the reads with MiXCR, one entry per CDR3 protein. The sample carries some 800,000 distinct CDR3 sequences, about 30% recorded once. Study-level results: Adding up the frequency of public TCR beta families identified people who carried CMV plus the relevant HLA. CMV-specific HLA-C-restricted TCR beta clonotypes dominated the ex vivo response.

This sequence originates from a human donor in good health (CMV status not recorded). Some clones in this sample may be carry-over from other donors' samples. Sequencing was performed on cultured CD8+ T cells from PBMCs, taken from culture after CMV antigen stimulation. The chain recombines TRBV3-1 with TRBJ2-5; the D gene is possibly TRBD1 (6 bases). The CDR3 protein is CASSPGQFQETQYF. The DNA of the CDR3 is TGTGCCAGCAGCCCTGGACAGTTCCAAGAGACCCAGTACTTC.